This TCR beta chain stems from a study of human T cells and chemical hapten exposure. Study as a whole: Variability of per-sample TCR yields stemmed mainly from small differences in pooled library volume.

Described time point: patch test 2, 6 weeks after DPC sensitization. As for treatment: therapeutic diphenylcyclopropenone sensitization with weekly scalp DPC. Blood was drawn before each patch test was applied. In this sample, this clonotype turned up a few times. The V gene lost 0 bases and the J gene lost 5 bases, with 16 bases spanning the gap. In germline, CDR1 is DFQATT, CDR2 SNEGSKA (reference sequence). The CDR3 has 15 residues. TCRdb called the RACE reads again in MiXCR, with one record for every CDR3 protein. In the table there are a few hundred thousand distinct CDR3 sequences, about 6.9% of which are singletons.

Source: whole blood, taken in connection with sensitization to the hapten diphenylcyclopropenone (DPC). The TCR was taken from a woman between 18 and 29 years old with alopecia areata. Some clones in this sample may be carry-over from other donors' samples. The V call is TRBV20-1, the J call TRBJ2-5; maybe TRBD2 (6 bases). For the CDR3, the DNA is TGCAGTGCTAGAGATGGGGACTCCCCAAGCGAGACCCAGTACTTC. Translating it yields CSARDGDSPSETQYF.